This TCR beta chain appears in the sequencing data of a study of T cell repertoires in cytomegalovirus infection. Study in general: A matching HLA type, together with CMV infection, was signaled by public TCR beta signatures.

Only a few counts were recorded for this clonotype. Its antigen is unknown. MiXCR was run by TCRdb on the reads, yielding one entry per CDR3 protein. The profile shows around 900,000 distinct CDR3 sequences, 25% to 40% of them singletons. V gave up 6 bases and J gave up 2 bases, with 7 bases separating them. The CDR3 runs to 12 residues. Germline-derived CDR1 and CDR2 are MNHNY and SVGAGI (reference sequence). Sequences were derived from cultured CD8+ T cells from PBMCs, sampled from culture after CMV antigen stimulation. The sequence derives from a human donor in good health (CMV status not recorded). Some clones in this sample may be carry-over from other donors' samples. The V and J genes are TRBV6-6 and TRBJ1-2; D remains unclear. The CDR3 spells CASSGVNYGYTF. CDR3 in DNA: TGTGCCAGCAGCGGGGTAAACTATGGCTACACCTTC.